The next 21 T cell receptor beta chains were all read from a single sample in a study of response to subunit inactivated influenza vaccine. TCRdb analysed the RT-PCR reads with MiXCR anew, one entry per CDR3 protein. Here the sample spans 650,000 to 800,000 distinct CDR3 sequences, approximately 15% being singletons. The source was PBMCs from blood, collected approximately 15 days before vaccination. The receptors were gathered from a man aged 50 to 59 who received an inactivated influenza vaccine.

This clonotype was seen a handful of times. The CDR3 DNA reads as TGTGCCAGCAGTCTGAGGAAGGATCGCTACACCTTC. This gives the protein CASSLRKDRYTF. The chain uses TRBV6-1 and TRBJ1-2; no clear D gene. Germline CDR1 reads MNHNS; CDR2 reads SASEGT. The CDR3 is made up of 12 amino acids. Trimming stripped 5 bases from V and 9 bases from J, with 13 bases between.

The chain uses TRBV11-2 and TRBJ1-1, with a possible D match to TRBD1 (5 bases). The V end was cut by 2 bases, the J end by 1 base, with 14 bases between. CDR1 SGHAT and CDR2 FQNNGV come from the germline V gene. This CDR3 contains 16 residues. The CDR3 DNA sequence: TGTGCCAGCAGCTTAATACTACATGGGGCGAACACTGAAGCTTTCTTT. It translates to CASSLILHGANTEAFF.

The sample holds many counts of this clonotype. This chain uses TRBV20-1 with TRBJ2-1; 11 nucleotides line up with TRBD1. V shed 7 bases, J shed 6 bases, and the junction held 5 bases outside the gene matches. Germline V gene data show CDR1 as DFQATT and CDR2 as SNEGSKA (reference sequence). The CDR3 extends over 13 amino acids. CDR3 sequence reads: CSEPGQGVNEQFF. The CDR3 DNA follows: TGCAGTGAGCCGGGACAGGGGGTCAATGAGCAGTTCTTC.

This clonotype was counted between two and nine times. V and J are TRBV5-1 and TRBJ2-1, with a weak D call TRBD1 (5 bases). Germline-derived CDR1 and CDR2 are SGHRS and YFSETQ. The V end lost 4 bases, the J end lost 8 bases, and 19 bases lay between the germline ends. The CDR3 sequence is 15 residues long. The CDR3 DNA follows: TGCGCCAGCAGCCCACAGGATCGCGTCCCCCATGAGCAGTTCTTC. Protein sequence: CASSPQDRVPHEQFF.

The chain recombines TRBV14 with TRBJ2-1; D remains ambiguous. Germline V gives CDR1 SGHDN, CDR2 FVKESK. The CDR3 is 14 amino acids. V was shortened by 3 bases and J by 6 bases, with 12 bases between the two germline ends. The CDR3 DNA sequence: TGTGCCAGCAGCCAGATAATAGCTCGCAATGAGCAGTTCTTC. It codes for CASSQIIARNEQFF.

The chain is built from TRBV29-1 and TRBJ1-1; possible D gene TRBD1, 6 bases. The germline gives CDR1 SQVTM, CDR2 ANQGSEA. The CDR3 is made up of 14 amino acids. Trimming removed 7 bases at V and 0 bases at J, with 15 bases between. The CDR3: CSAPGHNMNTEAFF. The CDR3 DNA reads TGCAGCGCGCCGGGACATAACATGAACACTGAAGCTTTCTTT. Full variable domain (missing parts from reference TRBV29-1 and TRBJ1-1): SAVISQKPSRDICQRGTSLTIQCQVDSQVTMMFWYRQQPGQSLTLIATANQGSEATYESGFVIDKFPISRPNLTFSTLTVSNMSPEDSSIYLCSAPGHNMNTEAFFGQGTRLTVV.

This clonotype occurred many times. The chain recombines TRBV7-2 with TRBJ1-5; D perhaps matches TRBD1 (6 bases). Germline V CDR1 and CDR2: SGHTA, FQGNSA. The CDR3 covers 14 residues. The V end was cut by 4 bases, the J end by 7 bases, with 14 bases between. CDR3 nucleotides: TGTGCCAGCAGCTCCTGGACAGATGGGCAGCCCCAGCATTTT. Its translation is CASSSWTDGQPQHF. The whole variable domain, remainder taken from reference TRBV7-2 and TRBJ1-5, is GAGVSQSPSNKVTEKGKDVELRCDPISGHTALYWYRQSLGQGLEFLIYFQGNSAPDKSGLPSDRFSAERTGGSVSTLTIQRTQQEDSAVYLCASSSWTDGQPQHFGDGTRLSIL.

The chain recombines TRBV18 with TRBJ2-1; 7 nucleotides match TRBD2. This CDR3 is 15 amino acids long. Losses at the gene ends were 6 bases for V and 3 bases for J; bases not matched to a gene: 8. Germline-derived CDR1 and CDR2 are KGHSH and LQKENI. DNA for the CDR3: TGTGCCAGCTCGGCAGCTAGCGGTTTCTACAATGAGCAGTTCTTC. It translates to CASSAASGFYNEQFF. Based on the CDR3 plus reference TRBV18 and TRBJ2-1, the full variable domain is NAGVMQNPRHLVRRRGQEARLRCSPMKGHSHVYWYRQLPEEGLKFMVYLQKENIIDESGMPKERFSAEFPKEGPSILRIQQVVRGDSAAYFCASSAASGFYNEQFFGPGTRLTVL.

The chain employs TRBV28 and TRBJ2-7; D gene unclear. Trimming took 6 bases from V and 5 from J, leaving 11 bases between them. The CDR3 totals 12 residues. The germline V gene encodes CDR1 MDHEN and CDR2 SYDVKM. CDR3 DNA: TGTGCCAGCAGCGGCTCGCCTGACGAGCAGTACTTC. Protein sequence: CASSGSPDEQYF.

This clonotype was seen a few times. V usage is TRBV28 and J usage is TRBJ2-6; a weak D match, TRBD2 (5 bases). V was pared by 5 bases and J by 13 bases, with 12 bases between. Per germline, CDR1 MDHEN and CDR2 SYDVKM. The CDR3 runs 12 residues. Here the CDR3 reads CASSRDLRVLTF. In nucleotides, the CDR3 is TGTGCCAGCAGTCGGGATCTAAGGGTCCTGACTTTC.

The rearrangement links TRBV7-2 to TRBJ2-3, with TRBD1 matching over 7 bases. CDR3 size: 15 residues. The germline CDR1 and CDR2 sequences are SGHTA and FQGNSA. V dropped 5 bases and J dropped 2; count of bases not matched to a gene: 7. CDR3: CASSPGQPFTDTQYF. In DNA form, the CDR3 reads TGTGCCAGCAGCCCGGGACAGCCTTTCACAGATACGCAGTATTTT.

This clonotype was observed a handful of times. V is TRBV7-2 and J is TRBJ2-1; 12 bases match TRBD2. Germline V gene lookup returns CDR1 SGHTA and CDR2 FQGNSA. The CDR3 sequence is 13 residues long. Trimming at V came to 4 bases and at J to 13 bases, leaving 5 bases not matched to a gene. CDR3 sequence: CASSWASGGGQFF. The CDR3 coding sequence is TGTGCCAGCAGCTGGGCTAGCGGGGGGGGACAGTTCTTC. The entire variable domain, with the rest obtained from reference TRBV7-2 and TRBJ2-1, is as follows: GAGVSQSPSNKVTEKGKDVELRCDPISGHTALYWYRQSLGQGLEFLIYFQGNSAPDKSGLPSDRFSAERTGGSVSTLTIQRTQQEDSAVYLCASSWASGGGQFFGPGTRLTVL.

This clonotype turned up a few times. Here the CDR3 DNA reads TGTGCCAGCACCAACTCCCCCAGGGGGGGGCAGCCCCAGCATTTT. It yields the protein CASTNSPRGGQPQHF. The V call is TRBV12-3 or TRBV12-4, the J call TRBJ1-5; TRBD1 matches 7 bases. This CDR3 comprises 15 residues. J lost 7 bases, V lost 7 bases, and 13 bases had no gene match.

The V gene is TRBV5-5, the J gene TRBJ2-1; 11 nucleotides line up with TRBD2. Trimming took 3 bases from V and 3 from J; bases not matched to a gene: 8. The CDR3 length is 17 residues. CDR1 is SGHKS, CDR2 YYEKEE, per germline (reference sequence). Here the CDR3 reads CASSSTSGRKNYNEQFF. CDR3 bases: TGTGCCAGCAGCTCTACTAGCGGGAGAAAAAACTACAATGAGCAGTTCTTC.

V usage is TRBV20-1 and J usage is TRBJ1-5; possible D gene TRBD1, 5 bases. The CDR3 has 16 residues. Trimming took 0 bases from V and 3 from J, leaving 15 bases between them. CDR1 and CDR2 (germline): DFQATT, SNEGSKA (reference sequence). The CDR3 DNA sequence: TGCAGTGCTAGAGACCCCGGGCTGGGACTCAATCAGCCCCAGCATTTT. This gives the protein CSARDPGLGLNQPQHF.

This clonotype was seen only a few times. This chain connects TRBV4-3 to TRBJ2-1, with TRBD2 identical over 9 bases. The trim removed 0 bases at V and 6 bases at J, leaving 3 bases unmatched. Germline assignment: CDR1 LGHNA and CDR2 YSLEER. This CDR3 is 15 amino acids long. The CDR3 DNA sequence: TGCGCCAGCAGCCAAGATGGGACTAGCTTCAATGAGCAGTTCTTC. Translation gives CASSQDGTSFNEQFF.

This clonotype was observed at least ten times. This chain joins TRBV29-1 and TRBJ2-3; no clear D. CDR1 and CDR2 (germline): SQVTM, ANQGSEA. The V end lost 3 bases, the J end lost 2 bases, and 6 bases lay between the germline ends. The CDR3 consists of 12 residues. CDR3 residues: CSVDLHTDTQYF. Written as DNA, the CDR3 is TGCAGCGTTGACCTCCACACAGATACGCAGTATTTT.

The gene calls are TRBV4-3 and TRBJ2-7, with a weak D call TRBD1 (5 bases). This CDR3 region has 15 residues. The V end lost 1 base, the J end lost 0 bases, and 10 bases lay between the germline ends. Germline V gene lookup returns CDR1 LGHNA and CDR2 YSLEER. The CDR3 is CASSQAWGSSYEQYF. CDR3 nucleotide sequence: TGCGCCAGCAGCCAAGCCTGGGGCAGCTCCTACGAGCAGTACTTC.

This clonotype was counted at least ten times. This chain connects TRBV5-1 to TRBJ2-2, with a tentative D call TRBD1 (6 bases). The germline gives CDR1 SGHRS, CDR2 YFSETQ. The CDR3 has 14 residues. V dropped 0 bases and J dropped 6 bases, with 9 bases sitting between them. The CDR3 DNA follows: TGCGCCAGCAGCTTGGACAGGGCGCCCGGGGAGCTGTTTTTT. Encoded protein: CASSLDRAPGELFF. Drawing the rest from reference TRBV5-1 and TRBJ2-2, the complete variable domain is KAGVTQTPRYLIKTRGQQVTLSCSPISGHRSVSWYQQTPGQGLQFLFEYFSETQRNKGNFPGRFSGRQFSNSRSEMNVSTLELGDSALYLCASSLDRAPGELFFGEGSRLTVL.

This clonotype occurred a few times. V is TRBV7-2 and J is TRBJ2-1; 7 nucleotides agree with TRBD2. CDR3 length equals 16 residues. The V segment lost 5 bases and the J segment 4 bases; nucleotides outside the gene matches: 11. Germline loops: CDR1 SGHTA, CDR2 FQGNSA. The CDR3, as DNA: TGTGCCAGCAGCCGTGGAGCGGGACCTTCTTACAATGAGCAGTTCTTC. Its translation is CASSRGAGPSYNEQFF.

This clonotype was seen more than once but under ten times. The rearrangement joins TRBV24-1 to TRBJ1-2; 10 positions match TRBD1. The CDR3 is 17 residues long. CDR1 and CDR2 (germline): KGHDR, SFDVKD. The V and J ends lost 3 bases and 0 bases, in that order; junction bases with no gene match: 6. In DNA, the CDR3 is TGTGCCACCAGTGATACCCGGGACAGGGGACCTAACTATGGCTACACCTTC. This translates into CATSDTRDRGPNYGYTF.